This record covers a single TCR beta chain. This clonotype was picked up a small number of times. Its recognized antigen is unknown. Base qualities are missing; no much larger clone stands one base away. CDR1 is given as LGHDT and CDR2 as YNNKEL, both from the germline V gene (reference sequence). The CDR3 runs 15 amino acids, cysteine and phenylalanine included. Only the CDR3 DNA stays, 45 bases, in frame from base 1. Trimming takes 4 bases from V and 6 bases from J, and the germline ends sit 16 bases apart. Only healthy Caucasian donors were included. The twin cohort consisted of three pairs of female monozygotic twins, all aged roughly 18 to 29 years. Miltenyi CD45RO+ enrichment and human naive T-cell isolation kits were used to isolate memory (CD45RO+) and naive T cells from PBMC. Libraries were made using 5' RACE. The sequencer listed for this sample is Illumina HiSeq 2000. Template switching introduced a universal primer binding site; the final cDNA contained a unique molecular identifier, enabling accurate counting of TCR cDNA molecules. First-strand cDNA for TCR alpha and beta chains was synthesized from specific primers in the conserved constant-segment region. To control for contamination, every cDNA library carried two barcodes: a SMART-Mk sample barcode plus Illumina barcodes. TruSeq adapter sequences along with Illumina sample barcodes were introduced in two successive PCR steps. The TCR alpha and beta cDNA libraries were sequenced on the Illumina HiSeq platform using custom primers. The paper's data handling went like this. Unique molecular identifiers were extracted from raw reads with MiGEC, and CDR3 positions were determined with MiXCR. For each individual, recombination models were inferred using an EM algorithm with the repgenHMM and IGoR tools. Shared clonotype analysis was performed with the tcR package in R, normalizing sharing by the product of cloneset sizes. Out-of-frame nonproductive sequences were analyzed to study raw recombination free of thymic and clonal selection effects. Through fastp at Q25 and MiXCR, TCRdb rebuilt clones from the public reads, retaining in-frame beta chains. Every distinct CDR3 protein forms one entry, paired with its most common genes and DNA. The V and J calls and clone size are TCRdb's, not the authors'. Present in this sample are approximately 220,000 distinct CDR3 sequences, 7.5% of which were seen just once. In total, the top ten clones hold about 2% of the sample.

This entry comes from a study of identical twins listed by TCRdb under 2016. For context, the study as a whole: TCR alpha and beta repertoires from monozygotic twins, unrelated adults of various ages and cord blood were deep-sequenced to test whether fetal clonotypes persist. To rule out contamination, the twin experiments were replicated at different times with different library preparation protocols. The investigation overall reported the following: Out-of-frame TCR alpha sharing in monozygotic twins was systematically underestimated by recombination models, whereas sharing between unrelated individuals was in agreement with the recombination models. Fewer insertions were carried by abundant cord blood beta clonotypes, a similar but weaker trend appeared in young adult naive repertoires, and no such trend appeared in memory repertoires. The excess sharing between twins in beta out-of-frame sequences was weaker because fewer shared sequences reduced the signal-to-noise ratio. Because the same donors could not be followed over many years, the conclusions depended on cross-sectional statistical analysis. Compared with coincidental sharing between unrelated individuals, out-of-frame TCR alpha sequences shared between twins showed an excess of sequences with low generation probability. Invariant T cells such as MAIT and iNKT could partly confound zero-insertion analyses, though diverse VJ usage argued against this for most clonotypes.

These same data were also listed under a study on yellow fever vaccine responses in identical twins. From that second study: The authors reported that the T cell response to vaccination in identical twins appeared partly convergent and partly personalized. In the study, vaccine-responding T cell clones were precisely tracked in identical twins.

The chain uses TRBV3-1 and TRBJ2-1; there is no confident call for the D gene. This clonotype originated in a young woman in good health. The specimen sequenced was memory (CD45RO+) T cells sorted from blood. The cell subset or site label corresponds to: CD45RO+ enriched T cells. This receptor has the CDR3 CASSRVGPMSNEQFF. The DNA sequence is given as TGTGCCAGCAGCCGGGTGGGCCCCATGTCCAATGAGCAGTTCTTC.